This T cell receptor (beta chain) is from a study of blood T cell repertoires in COVID-19. Study information: Samples came from the United States, Italy and Spain, spanning acute and convalescent COVID-19. From T cells, B-cell-depleted T cells, or PBMCs came the material, which was cDNA or gDNA.

V trimming: 3 bases; J trimming: 7 bases; junction bases outside the gene matches: 14. CDR1 and CDR2 (germline): ENHRY, SYGVKD. The CDR3 totals 16 residues. Per the authors' pipeline: Amplified reference gene primers provided the basis for estimating nucleated cell counts. Generated by immunoSEQ multiplex PCR, the TCRdb table keeps only in-frame clones and is missing some. V and J calls and clone size are given by that table; D and trimming were obtained from the DNA. Among about 24,000 clones, less than 75% were seen once, and the ten largest hold approximately 19%. This clone has a handful of counts.

This chain links TRBV10-3 with TRBJ1-2; 7 bases match TRBD1. The sequence was collected from a human donor in a cohort sampled during active or convalescent COVID-19. The sample consisted of peripheral blood. The CDR3 sequence: CAISERVQGFSGGYTF. CDR3 DNA sequence: TGTGCCATCAGTGAACGAGTACAGGGGTTCAGTGGTGGCTACACCTTC.